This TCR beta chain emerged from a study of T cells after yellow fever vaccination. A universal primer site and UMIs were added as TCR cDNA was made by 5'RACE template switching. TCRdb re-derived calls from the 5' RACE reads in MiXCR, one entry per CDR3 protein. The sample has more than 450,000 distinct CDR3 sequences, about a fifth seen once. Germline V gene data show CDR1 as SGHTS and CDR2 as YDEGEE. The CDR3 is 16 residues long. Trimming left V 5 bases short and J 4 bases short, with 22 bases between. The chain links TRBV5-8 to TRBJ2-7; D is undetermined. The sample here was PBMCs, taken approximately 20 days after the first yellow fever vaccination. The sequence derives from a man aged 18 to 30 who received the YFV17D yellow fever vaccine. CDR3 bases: TGTGCCAGCAGGCAAATCGGACGGAGCACGCTATACGAGCAGTACGTC. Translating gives CASRQIGRSTLYEQYV.